Listed below are T cell receptor beta chains from one sample, sequenced in a study of shared clonotypes between healthy human individuals. The protocol was immunoSEQ multiplex PCR, while the TCRdb copy is restricted to in-frame clones and leaves out a portion. This table holds hundreds of thousands of clones, 95% to 97% found once. Sequenced input: naive CD4+ T cells sorted from blood. These receptors were obtained from a woman in her 30s in good health. CDR3s include the opening cysteine and the closing phenylalanine or tryptophan. Each record gives: V gene, J gene, D gene, clone size, CDR3 protein, CDR3 DNA. D genes are given only for firm matches. Rows may omit the clone size; those that give it use once, few, many or a size class.

V: TRBV19
J: TRBJ1-5
D: -
size: -
CDR3: CASSIGEVSLPQHF
DNA: TGTGCCAGTAGTATCGGGGAGGTTAGCCTCCCCCAGCATTTT

V: TRBV18
J: TRBJ1-1
D: -
size: -
CDR3: CASSLETGEAFF
DNA: TGTGCCAGCTCACTCGAAACAGGTGAAGCTTTCTTT

V: TRBV5-1
J: TRBJ2-1
D: TRBD2
size: -
CDR3: CASRLAGGWDEQFF
DNA: TGCGCCAGCAGACTAGCGGGAGGTTGGGATGAGCAGTTCTTC

V: TRBV30
J: TRBJ1-3
D: -
size: -
CDR3: CAWSPGLSGNTIYF
DNA: TGTGCCTGGAGTCCCGGTCTCTCTGGAAACACCATATATTTT

V: TRBV19
J: TRBJ1-1
D: -
size: -
CDR3: CASSHGGVNTEAFF
DNA: TGTGCCAGTAGCCACGGAGGAGTGAACACTGAAGCTTTCTTT

V: TRBV6-1
J: TRBJ2-7
D: -
size: -
CDR3: CASSERYEQYF
DNA: TGTGCCAGCAGTGAAAGGTACGAGCAGTACTTC

V: TRBV19
J: TRBJ2-1
D: -
size: -
CDR3: CASSIVAVSYNEQFF
DNA: TGTGCCAGTAGTATCGTAGCGGTCTCCTACAATGAGCAGTTCTTC

V: TRBV2
J: TRBJ1-1
D: -
size: -
CDR3: CASRTGLNTEAFF
DNA: TGTGCCAGCAGAACCGGGCTGAACACTGAAGCTTTCTTT

V: TRBV6-6
J: TRBJ1-5
D: TRBD1
size: -
CDR3: CASSRGQYQPQHF
DNA: TGTGCCAGCAGCCGGGGACAGTATCAGCCCCAGCATTTT

V: TRBV15
J: TRBJ1-2
D: -
size: once
CDR3: CATSRGVGVNYGYTF
DNA: TGTGCCACCAGCAGAGGTGTAGGGGTTAACTATGGCTACACCTTC

V: TRBV14
J: TRBJ2-1
D: -
size: -
CDR3: CASSQGGRGSYNEQFF
DNA: TGTGCCAGCAGCCAAGGGGGCAGGGGAAGTTACAATGAGCAGTTCTTC

V: TRBV10-3
J: TRBJ2-3
D: -
size: -
CDR3: CAISTDTDTQYF
DNA: TGTGCCATCAGTACCGACACAGATACGCAGTATTTT

V: TRBV6-1
J: TRBJ1-2
D: TRBD1
size: -
CDR3: CASSEMRGRLNYGYTF
DNA: TGTGCCAGCAGTGAAATGAGGGGGCGGTTAAACTATGGCTACACCTTC

V: TRBV25-1
J: TRBJ2-7
D: -
size: -
CDR3: CASSPGPGGEQYF
DNA: TGTGCCAGCAGCCCGGGACCTGGCGGGGAGCAGTACTTC

V: TRBV18
J: TRBJ2-7
D: TRBD2
size: few
CDR3: CASSALAGVDEQYF
DNA: TGTGCCAGCTCCGCGCTAGCGGGAGTGGATGAGCAGTACTTC

V: TRBV18
J: TRBJ2-7
D: TRBD2
size: -
CDR3: CASSRTSGQYEQYF
DNA: TGTGCCAGCTCCCGGACTAGCGGGCAGTACGAGCAGTACTTC

V: TRBV5-1
J: TRBJ2-2
D: TRBD1
size: -
CDR3: CASLPGTGNTGELFF
DNA: TGCGCCAGCCTCCCCGGGACAGGGAACACCGGGGAGCTGTTTTTT

V: TRBV29-1
J: TRBJ1-5
D: TRBD1
size: once
CDR3: CSVERDRATNQPQHF
DNA: TGCAGCGTTGAAAGGGACAGGGCTACCAATCAGCCCCAGCATTTT

V: TRBV15
J: TRBJ2-1
D: -
size: -
CDR3: CATSRVPGTHNEQFF
DNA: TGTGCCACCAGCAGAGTCCCCGGGACTCACAATGAGCAGTTCTTC

V: TRBV19
J: TRBJ1-5
D: TRBD1
size: -
CDR3: CAGGTVLDYQPQHF
DNA: TGTGCCGGCGGGACAGTGCTGGATTATCAGCCCCAGCATTTT

V: TRBV7-2
J: TRBJ2-2
D: TRBD1
size: -
CDR3: CASSLALRQGYTGELFF
DNA: TGTGCCAGCAGCTTAGCCCTTAGACAGGGCTACACCGGGGAGCTGTTTTTT

V: TRBV29-1
J: TRBJ2-2
D: -
size: -
CDR3: CSVVTGTTNTGELFF
DNA: TGCAGCGTTGTAACCGGGACCACGAACACCGGGGAGCTGTTTTTT

V: TRBV19
J: TRBJ2-1
D: TRBD2
size: -
CDR3: CASSMEGVAGDPEQFF
DNA: TGTGCCAGTAGTATGGAGGGGGTAGCGGGAGACCCTGAGCAGTTCTTC